These T cell receptor beta chains were read from a single sample in a study of T-cell reconstitution after alpha-beta-depleted transplantation in children. Via MiXCR, TCRdb re-called the PCR reads, giving one row per CDR3 protein. The sample shows about 240,000 distinct CDR3 sequences, about 25% of them seen only once. This sample comprised PBMCs, obtained before TCRalphabeta/CD19-depleted stem cell transplant. Receptor source: a girl aged 2 to 9 with Fanconi anemia, due to receive a stem cell transplant. The CDR3 runs from the conserved cysteine through the conserved F or W. Each record gives: D gene, clone size, J gene, V gene, CDR3 DNA, CDR3 protein. The D gene is left open where the match is weak. The size of a clone is reported for some rows only, either as once, few or many, or as a class for expanded clones.

d_gene: -; abundance: many; j_gene: TRBJ2-7; v_gene: TRBV29-1; CDR3nt: TGCAGCGTTGAAGGGGACGGCCACGAGCAGTACTTC; CDR3aa: CSVEGDGHEQYF
d_gene: TRBD2; abundance: many; j_gene: TRBJ2-3; v_gene: TRBV7-2; CDR3nt: TGTGCCAGCAGCTTCGGGGGACTAGCCTCAGATACGCAGTATTTT; CDR3aa: CASSFGGLASDTQYF
d_gene: TRBD1; abundance: -; j_gene: TRBJ1-5; v_gene: TRBV2; CDR3nt: TGTGCCAGCAGCGATTCTAAGGGACAGAATCAGCCCCAGCATTTT; CDR3aa: CASSDSKGQNQPQHF
d_gene: TRBD2; abundance: -; j_gene: TRBJ2-1; v_gene: TRBV20-1; CDR3nt: TGCAGTGCCCCGGTCCCGGGACTAGCGGGAAAACCCCACAATGAGCAGTTCTTC; CDR3aa: CSAPVPGLAGKPHNEQFF
d_gene: -; abundance: few; j_gene: TRBJ2-1; v_gene: TRBV15; CDR3nt: TGTGCCACCAGCAGAGACTTGGAATACAATGAGCAGTTCTTC; CDR3aa: CATSRDLEYNEQFF
d_gene: TRBD2; abundance: few; j_gene: TRBJ2-7; v_gene: TRBV5-1; CDR3nt: TGCGCCAGCAGAGGGGTTGCGGGAGCAGTTTACGAGCAGTACTTC; CDR3aa: CASRGVAGAVYEQYF
d_gene: -; abundance: few; j_gene: TRBJ2-7; v_gene: TRBV4-1; CDR3nt: TGCGCCAGCAGCCAAGGGCGACACAGGGTGCCATACGAGCAGTACTTC; CDR3aa: CASSQGRHRVPYEQYF
d_gene: -; abundance: few; j_gene: TRBJ2-2; v_gene: TRBV7-9; CDR3nt: TGTGCCAGCAGCTACGGACCTCAAGAGGGCGGGGAGCTGTTTTTT; CDR3aa: CASSYGPQEGGELFF
d_gene: -; abundance: -; j_gene: TRBJ2-5; v_gene: TRBV29-1; CDR3nt: TGCAGCGTCGTACAGGGTGAAGAGACCCAGTACTTC; CDR3aa: CSVVQGEETQYF
d_gene: TRBD2; abundance: -; j_gene: TRBJ2-1; v_gene: TRBV7-3; CDR3nt: TGTGCCAGCAGCTCGGTAGCGGGGGGCAATGAGCAGTTCTTC; CDR3aa: CASSSVAGGNEQFF
d_gene: TRBD2; abundance: many; j_gene: TRBJ2-7; v_gene: TRBV5-1; CDR3nt: TGCGCCAGCAGTTTAGCGGGGCTAATCTACGAGCAGTACTTC; CDR3aa: CASSLAGLIYEQYF
d_gene: TRBD2; abundance: -; j_gene: TRBJ2-1; v_gene: TRBV20-1; CDR3nt: TGCAGTGCCGCCCGTCTAGCGGGGGGGCCCTACAATGAGCAGTTCTTC; CDR3aa: CSAARLAGGPYNEQFF
d_gene: -; abundance: many; j_gene: TRBJ2-2; v_gene: TRBV27; CDR3nt: TGTGCCAGCAGTGGGCTGGCGAACACCGGGGAGCTGTTTTTT; CDR3aa: CASSGLANTGELFF
d_gene: -; abundance: many; j_gene: TRBJ2-2; v_gene: TRBV6-1; CDR3nt: TGTGCCAGCAGTCCGCGGGACAGCAACAACCCGAACACCGGGGAGCTGTTTTTT; CDR3aa: CASSPRDSNNPNTGELFF
d_gene: -; abundance: many; j_gene: TRBJ2-1; v_gene: TRBV4-2; CDR3nt: TGTGCCAGCAGCCAAGAGGGGGACTGGGGCTACAATGAGCAGTTCTTC; CDR3aa: CASSQEGDWGYNEQFF
d_gene: -; abundance: few; j_gene: TRBJ2-1; v_gene: TRBV21-1; CDR3nt: TGTGCCAGCGAAAAGGAGGAGCATTTTTGCTCCTACAATGAGCAGTTCTTC; CDR3aa: CASEKEEHFCSYNEQFF
d_gene: -; abundance: many; j_gene: TRBJ2-7; v_gene: TRBV29-1; CDR3nt: TGCAGCGTTGAAGAGGAGGGGCAGTACGAGCAGTACTTC; CDR3aa: CSVEEEGQYEQYF
d_gene: TRBD1; abundance: -; j_gene: TRBJ2-2; v_gene: TRBV29-1; CDR3nt: TGCAGCACGACAGGGTCAGTGTACACCGGGGAGCTGTTTTTT; CDR3aa: CSTTGSVYTGELFF
d_gene: -; abundance: few; j_gene: TRBJ1-5; v_gene: TRBV7-2; CDR3nt: TGTGCCAGCAGTGTCGGAGAACAGCCCCAGCATTTT; CDR3aa: CASSVGEQPQHF
d_gene: -; abundance: -; j_gene: TRBJ2-3; v_gene: TRBV18; CDR3nt: TGTGCCAGCTCACCACTCACAGGGTTCATCTCCGGGGTAAATACGCAGTATTTT; CDR3aa: CASSPLTGFISGVNTQYF
d_gene: -; abundance: many; j_gene: TRBJ2-5; v_gene: TRBV25-1; CDR3nt: TGTGCCAGCAGTGAATTCGGGGGCCAAGAGACCCAGTACTTC; CDR3aa: CASSEFGGQETQYF
d_gene: -; abundance: -; j_gene: TRBJ2-7; v_gene: TRBV3-1; CDR3nt: TGTGCCAGCAGCCCTGGACAGCTTGCCTACGAGCAGTACTTC; CDR3aa: CASSPGQLAYEQYF
d_gene: -; abundance: few; j_gene: TRBJ2-3; v_gene: TRBV20-1; CDR3nt: TGCAGTGCTCCGCACGTTGATCCTAGCACAGATACGCAGTATTTT; CDR3aa: CSAPHVDPSTDTQYF
d_gene: -; abundance: many; j_gene: TRBJ1-3; v_gene: TRBV25-1; CDR3nt: TGTGCCACCCGGGACAACTCTGGAAACACCATATATTTT; CDR3aa: CATRDNSGNTIYF
d_gene: TRBD1; abundance: once; j_gene: TRBJ2-7; v_gene: TRBV9; CDR3nt: TGTCCCCGTGACAGGGGGCACTACGAGCAGTACTTC; CDR3aa: CPRDRGHYEQYF
d_gene: TRBD1; abundance: -; j_gene: TRBJ2-7; v_gene: TRBV6-1; CDR3nt: TGTGCCAGCACCGTCGGGACAGGGGTCTACGAGCAGTACTTC; CDR3aa: CASTVGTGVYEQYF
d_gene: -; abundance: many; j_gene: TRBJ1-1; v_gene: TRBV6-5; CDR3nt: TGTGCCAGCAGATACTCTTGGGGGGTGGTGAACACTGAAGCTTTCTTT; CDR3aa: CASRYSWGVVNTEAFF
d_gene: -; abundance: -; j_gene: TRBJ2-2; v_gene: TRBV7-8; CDR3nt: TGTGCCAGCAGCTTTCCGGGGCTTGTGGGCGGGGAGCTGTTTTTT; CDR3aa: CASSFPGLVGGELFF
d_gene: TRBD2; abundance: -; j_gene: TRBJ2-7; v_gene: TRBV29-1; CDR3nt: TGCAGCGTTGTAGCGGGAGGGCCGGGCGAGCAGTACTTC; CDR3aa: CSVVAGGPGEQYF
d_gene: -; abundance: -; j_gene: TRBJ1-1; v_gene: TRBV7-6; CDR3nt: TGTGCCAGCAGCTTAGCGGCAGGGGATCTAATCACTGAAGCTTTCTTT; CDR3aa: CASSLAAGDLITEAFF
d_gene: -; abundance: many; j_gene: TRBJ1-5; v_gene: TRBV20-1; CDR3nt: TGCAGTGCTAAACCCGACAGATATCAGCCCCAGCATTTT; CDR3aa: CSAKPDRYQPQHF
d_gene: -; abundance: -; j_gene: TRBJ2-7; v_gene: TRBV2; CDR3nt: TGTGCCAGCTTAGACAGACGGATGAACGAGCAGTACTTC; CDR3aa: CASLDRRMNEQYF
d_gene: TRBD2; abundance: many; j_gene: TRBJ2-7; v_gene: TRBV7-6; CDR3nt: TGTGCCAGCAGCTTAAGCCTAGCGGGCTACGAGCAGTACTTC; CDR3aa: CASSLSLAGYEQYF
d_gene: -; abundance: many; j_gene: TRBJ2-7; v_gene: TRBV28; CDR3nt: TGTGCCAGCAGGGCCAGCGGGCGAGGCTACGAGCAGTACTTC; CDR3aa: CASRASGRGYEQYF
d_gene: -; abundance: many; j_gene: TRBJ1-6; v_gene: TRBV27; CDR3nt: TGTGCCAGCCACGGGGAGCGTTCACCCCTCCACTTT; CDR3aa: CASHGERSPLHF
d_gene: -; abundance: few; j_gene: TRBJ2-5; v_gene: TRBV14; CDR3nt: TGTGCCAGCAGCCAAGGAATTGAGACCCAGTACTTC; CDR3aa: CASSQGIETQYF
d_gene: -; abundance: many; j_gene: TRBJ2-1; v_gene: TRBV9; CDR3nt: TGTGCCAGCAGCGCCTCCCAAACTTTGGACCGTATATATGAGCAGTTCTTC; CDR3aa: CASSASQTLDRIYEQFF
d_gene: -; abundance: many; j_gene: TRBJ2-3; v_gene: TRBV20-1; CDR3nt: TGCAGTGCTAGACGAGGCGGAGATACGCAGTATTTT; CDR3aa: CSARRGGDTQYF
d_gene: -; abundance: -; j_gene: TRBJ1-1; v_gene: TRBV19; CDR3nt: TGTGCCAGTAGAATGGGAGGGATCCCCTTTAATATGAACACTGAAGCTTTCTTT; CDR3aa: CASRMGGIPFNMNTEAFF
d_gene: -; abundance: few; j_gene: TRBJ1-1; v_gene: TRBV25-1; CDR3nt: TGTGCCAGCAGTGAATCCCAGGGTAAGAACACTGAAGCTTTCTTT; CDR3aa: CASSESQGKNTEAFF
d_gene: TRBD1; abundance: many; j_gene: TRBJ2-2; v_gene: TRBV10-3; CDR3nt: TGTGCCATCGGACGACAGGGGAGGAACACCGGGGAGCTGTTTTTT; CDR3aa: CAIGRQGRNTGELFF
d_gene: TRBD2; abundance: many; j_gene: TRBJ2-7; v_gene: TRBV20-1; CDR3nt: TGCAGTGCTAGTCCCCGGGCGAGCGGGAGGGTAAGCTACGAGCAGTACTTC; CDR3aa: CSASPRASGRVSYEQYF
d_gene: TRBD2; abundance: -; j_gene: TRBJ2-5; v_gene: TRBV7-2; CDR3nt: TGTGCCAGCAGCTCTCTTTTAGTCAGCGGGGGGGCGAAGACCCAGTACTTC; CDR3aa: CASSSLLVSGGAKTQYF
d_gene: -; abundance: many; j_gene: TRBJ2-7; v_gene: TRBV10-3; CDR3nt: TGTGCCATCAGTGGGTTGGCCACCAACTACGAGCAGTACTTC; CDR3aa: CAISGLATNYEQYF
d_gene: -; abundance: few; j_gene: TRBJ2-2; v_gene: TRBV12-1; CDR3nt: TGTGCCAGCAGCTTTCTCAGTGGCGGGGAGCTGTTTTTT; CDR3aa: CASSFLSGGELFF
d_gene: TRBD1; abundance: -; j_gene: TRBJ2-1; v_gene: TRBV29-1; CDR3nt: TGCAGCGTAGCCGGGACAGGGGCAGATGAGCAGTTCTTC; CDR3aa: CSVAGTGADEQFF
d_gene: -; abundance: many; j_gene: TRBJ2-7; v_gene: TRBV20-1; CDR3nt: TGCAGTGCTAGGGGGGGTTCCTACGAGCAGTACTTC; CDR3aa: CSARGGSYEQYF
d_gene: -; abundance: many; j_gene: TRBJ2-1; v_gene: TRBV20-1; CDR3nt: TGCAGTGCTAGAATGCTCCCCTCCTACAATGAGCAGTTCTTC; CDR3aa: CSARMLPSYNEQFF
d_gene: -; abundance: -; j_gene: TRBJ2-2; v_gene: TRBV20-1; CDR3nt: TGCAGTGCTAGAGATCGAAGGGGTGCGGGGGAGCTGTTTTTT; CDR3aa: CSARDRRGAGELFF
d_gene: -; abundance: many; j_gene: TRBJ2-6; v_gene: TRBV6-5; CDR3nt: TGTGCCAGCAGTTACTCCACAGGGTTCCTCTCTGGGGCCAACGTCCTGACTTTC; CDR3aa: CASSYSTGFLSGANVLTF
d_gene: -; abundance: many; j_gene: TRBJ1-2; v_gene: TRBV7-2; CDR3nt: TGTGCCAGCAGCTTGGGGGGCTTTCTCTATGGCTACACCTTC; CDR3aa: CASSLGGFLYGYTF
d_gene: TRBD2; abundance: -; j_gene: TRBJ2-1; v_gene: TRBV6-5; CDR3nt: TGTGCCAGCAGTTACTCGCTGAGCGGGGGACGGAACAATGAGCAGTTCTTC; CDR3aa: CASSYSLSGGRNNEQFF